The 11 T cell receptor beta chains below come from one sample, sequenced in a study of identical twins. From the 5' RACE reads, TCRdb called clonotypes with MiXCR, one entry per CDR3 protein. The sample holds fewer than 550,000 distinct CDR3 sequences, around 15% seen once. The data also belong to a second study, concerning yellow fever vaccine responses in identical twins.

The specimen sequenced was CD4+ T cells sorted from blood. These receptors came from a woman younger than 30 in good health.

This clonotype was recorded many times. The chain combines TRBV20-1 with TRBJ2-7, with D perhaps TRBD1 (6 bases). The V gene's germline CDR1 is DFQATT and CDR2 SNEGSKA (reference sequence). Trimming pared 1 base from V and 3 bases from J, leaving 19 bases between. The CDR3 totals 16 residues. The CDR3 spells CSARVHRESEYYEQYF. CDR3 sequence (DNA): TGCAGTGCTAGAGTTCACAGGGAGTCCGAATACTACGAGCAGTACTTC.

The rearrangement links TRBV5-5 to TRBJ2-1, with TRBD2 as a possible D gene (5 bases). Germline CDR1 and CDR2: SGHKS and YYEKEE (reference sequence). Trimming removed 0 bases at V and 5 bases at J, with 12 bases between. This CDR3 contains 15 residues. The CDR3 here is CASSLETSFHNEQFF. Written as DNA, the CDR3 is TGTGCCAGCAGCTTGGAAACTAGTTTCCACAATGAGCAGTTCTTC.

The CDR3 reads CASSQGQAQTFNSPLHF. CDR3 sequence (DNA): TGCGCCAGCAGCCAGGGACAGGCCCAAACTTTCAATTCACCCCTCCACTTT. This chain links TRBV5-1 with TRBJ1-6, with 8 bases identical to TRBD1. Trimming removed 4 bases from V and 7 bases from J; junction bases left unmatched: 13. The CDR3 totals 17 residues. Germline V gene sequence: CDR1 SGHRS, CDR2 YFSETQ.

The chain carries TRBV20-1 and TRBJ2-3; D is undetermined. With 4 bases removed from V and 1 base from J, the gap between germline ends came to 9 bases. Looked up from germline, CDR1 is DFQATT and CDR2 is SNEGSKA (reference sequence). There are 13 residues in the CDR3. The CDR3 coding sequence is TGCAGTGCTAAGGGTGTTGGCACAGATACGCAGTATTTT. This encodes CSAKGVGTDTQYF.

This clonotype occurred a few times. This chain links TRBV7-7 with TRBJ2-1; 9 bases are shared with TRBD2. Looked up from germline, CDR1 is SSHAT and CDR2 is FNYEAQ (reference sequence). The V and J ends lost 5 bases and 7 bases, in that order; junction bases with no gene match: 6. This CDR3 has 14 amino acids. The CDR3 loop is CASSQAGGGNEQFF. CDR3 bases: TGTGCCAGCAGCCAAGCGGGAGGTGGGAATGAGCAGTTCTTC.

The chain uses TRBV4-2 and TRBJ2-1; 14 bases fit TRBD2. This CDR3 region has 16 residues. Germline V gene sequence: CDR1 LGHNA, CDR2 YNFKEQ. J lost 6 bases, V lost 1 base, and 2 bases had no gene match. This CDR3 reads CASSQAGTSGGNEQFF. In nucleotides, the CDR3 is TGTGCCAGCAGCCAAGCCGGGACTAGCGGGGGCAATGAGCAGTTCTTC.

The sample holds a few counts of this clonotype. The chain combines TRBV6-1 with TRBJ2-7, with a tentative D call TRBD2 (6 bases). The CDR3 is 15 residues long. CDR1 MNHNS and CDR2 SASEGT come from the germline V gene. The ends were cut back, 7 bases at V and 4 bases at J, with 20 bases in the middle. CDR3 DNA: TGTGCCAGCATGCTTCGGTCGGGAGATCGGTACGAGCAGTACTTC. Translating gives CASMLRSGDRYEQYF.

This clonotype has a handful of counts. The chain links TRBV3-1 to TRBJ1-3; D is possibly TRBD1 (5 bases). CDR3 size: 18 residues. Trimming cost V 4 bases and J 1 base, with 20 bases left between them. Germline V CDR1 and CDR2: LGHDT, YNNKEL (reference sequence). CDR3 sequence (DNA): TGTGCCAGCAGCCGCGGTAGGTCAGGGATCTTTTCTGGAAACACCATATATTTT. Protein sequence: CASSRGRSGIFSGNTIYF. The entire variable domain, with the rest obtained from reference TRBV3-1 and TRBJ1-3, is as follows: DTAVSQTPKYLVTQMGNDKSIKCEQNLGHDTMYWYKQDSKKFLKIMFSYNNKELIINETVPNRFSPKSPDKAHLNLHINSLELGDSAVYFCASSRGRSGIFSGNTIYFGEGSWLTVV.

This clonotype came up a few times. This chain uses TRBV18 with TRBJ1-1; weak D call: TRBD1 (5 bases). Trimming took 5 bases from V and 0 from J, leaving 16 bases between them. This CDR3 spans 16 amino acids. Looked up from germline, CDR1 is KGHSH and CDR2 is LQKENI. CDR3 nucleotides: TGTGCCAGCTCAGAACAGGAACGAGGGATGAACACTGAAGCTTTCTTT. Its protein is CASSEQERGMNTEAFF.

The chain recombines TRBV20-1 with TRBJ2-1; the D gene could be TRBD1 or TRBD2 (8 bases each). V lost 6 bases to trimming and J lost 0 bases, with 27 bases between them. The CDR3 has 19 amino acids. Germline-derived CDR1 and CDR2 are DFQATT and SNEGSKA (reference sequence). This CDR3 reads CSASPTGGLAGTSYNEQFF. CDR3 in DNA: TGCAGTGCCTCCCCCACAGGGGGTCTAGCGGGTACCTCCTACAATGAGCAGTTCTTC.

Only a few counts were recorded for this clonotype. This chain joins TRBV4-1 and TRBJ2-1, with 10 bases fitting TRBD2. CDR1 and CDR2 from the germline V gene are MGHRA and YSYEKL. CDR3 length: 16 residues. V lost 0 bases to trimming and J lost 7 bases; unmatched junction nucleotides: 6. The CDR3 spells CASSQDVAGGLNEQFF. CDR3 nucleotides: TGCGCCAGCAGCCAAGATGTAGCGGGGGGTCTGAATGAGCAGTTCTTC.